Presented here are 2 T cell receptor beta chains from one specimen sequenced in a study of T cell changes during pregnancy in multiple sclerosis. TCRdb's table, derived via immunoSEQ multiplex PCR, lists solely in-frame clones and lacks some. The sample lists 75,000 to 95,000 clones; 75% to 95% were seen once. Sequences were derived from peripheral blood, sampled in the first trimester of pregnancy. These receptor sequences come from a female donor in good health, enrolled as a control in a pregnancy study.

Concerning this clone itself: Other DNA sequences in this specimen translate into the identical CDR3. CDR3 loop: CASSWGGDSSGNTIYF. DNA of the CDR3: TGCGCCAGCTCCTGGGGGGGCGACAGCTCTGGAAACACCATATATTTT. This sequence joins TRBV5-1 and TRBJ1-3; a weak D match, TRBD1 (6 bases). The CDR3 length is 16 residues. Deletions cut 7 bases from V and 0 bases from J, with 17 bases between. Germline CDR1 is SGHRS and CDR2 is YFSETQ.

The chain is built from TRBV7-9 and TRBJ1-4, with D maybe TRBD1 (5 bases). Germline loops: CDR1 SEHNR, CDR2 FQNEAQ (reference sequence). Deletions cut 3 bases from V and 11 bases from J, with 10 bases between. The CDR3 totals 12 residues. The CDR3 is CASSLEGKKLFF. The CDR3 DNA reads TGTGCCAGCAGCTTGGAGGGGAAGAAACTGTTTTTT. The entire variable domain, with the rest obtained from reference TRBV7-9 and TRBJ1-4, is as follows: DTGVSQNPRHKITKRGQNVTFRCDPISEHNRLYWYRQTLGQGPEFLTYFQNEAQLEKSRLLSDRFSAERPKGSFSTLEIQRTEQGDSAMYLCASSLEGKKLFFGSGTQLSVL.